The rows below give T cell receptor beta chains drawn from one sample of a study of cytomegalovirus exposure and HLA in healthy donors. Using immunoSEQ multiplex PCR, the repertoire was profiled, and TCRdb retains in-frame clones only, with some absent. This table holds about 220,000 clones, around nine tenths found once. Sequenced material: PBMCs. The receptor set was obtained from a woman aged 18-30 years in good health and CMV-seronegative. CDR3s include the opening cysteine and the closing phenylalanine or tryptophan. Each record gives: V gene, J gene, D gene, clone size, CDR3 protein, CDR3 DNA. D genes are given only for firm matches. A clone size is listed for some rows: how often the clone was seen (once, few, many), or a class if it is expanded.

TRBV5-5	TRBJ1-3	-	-	CASSFGDSGNTIYF	TGTGCCAGCAGCTTCGGAGACTCTGGAAACACCATATATTTT
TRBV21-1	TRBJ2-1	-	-	CASSKEVPGTGDYNEQFF	TGTGCCAGCAGCAAAGAAGTGCCCGGGACAGGGGATTACAATGAGCAGTTCTTC
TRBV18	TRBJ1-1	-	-	CASSPGTRGATEAFF	TGTGCCAGCTCACCAGGCACCAGGGGAGCAACTGAAGCTTTCTTT
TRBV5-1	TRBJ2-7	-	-	CASSPLADMNYEQYF	TGCGCCAGCAGCCCCTTAGCGGACATGAACTACGAGCAGTACTTC
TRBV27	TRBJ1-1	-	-	CASSLTGYGNTEAFF	TGTGCCAGCAGTTTAACAGGGTATGGGAACACTGAAGCTTTCTTT
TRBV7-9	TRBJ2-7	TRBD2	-	CASSLPRTSGRSSYEQYF	TGTGCCAGCAGCTTACCACGGACTAGCGGGAGGTCATCCTACGAGCAGTACTTC
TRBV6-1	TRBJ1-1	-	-	CASSDRGRMNTEAFF	TGTGCCAGCAGTGACAGGGGCCGAATGAACACTGAAGCTTTCTTT
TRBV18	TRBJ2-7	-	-	CASSPRRRDEQYF	TGTGCCAGCTCACCACGACGCAGGGACGAGCAGTACTTC
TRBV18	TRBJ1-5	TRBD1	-	CASSVQGANQPQHF	TGTGCCAGCTCAGTCCAGGGGGCCAATCAGCCCCAGCATTTT
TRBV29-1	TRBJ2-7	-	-	CSVLVQTGIFNF	TGCAGCGTTCTGGTGCAAACAGGGATCTTTAACTTC
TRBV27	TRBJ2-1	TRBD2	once	CASSSLLAGISNEQFF	TGTGCCAGCAGCTCCCTACTAGCGGGAATATCGAATGAGCAGTTCTTC
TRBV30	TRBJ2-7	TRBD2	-	CAWSLGLAGGLGEQYF	TGTGCCTGGAGTTTAGGACTAGCGGGAGGGCTTGGCGAGCAGTACTTC
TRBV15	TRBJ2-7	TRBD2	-	CATSRVILAGGHEQYF	TGTGCCACCAGCAGAGTCATACTAGCGGGAGGACACGAGCAGTACTTC
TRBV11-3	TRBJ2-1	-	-	CASSRIRGSSYNEQFF	TGTGCCAGCAGCCGGATAAGGGGAAGCTCCTACAATGAGCAGTTCTTC
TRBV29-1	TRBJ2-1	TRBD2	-	CSVEDLGGRVSYNEQFF	TGCAGCGTTGAAGATTTGGGCGGGAGGGTTTCCTACAATGAGCAGTTCTTC
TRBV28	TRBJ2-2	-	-	CASSLSRPRWNTGELFF	TGTGCCAGCAGTTTATCCAGGCCACGCTGGAACACCGGGGAGCTGTTTTTT
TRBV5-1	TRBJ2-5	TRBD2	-	CASSLVPSGSYQETQYF	TGCGCCAGCAGCTTGGTTCCTAGCGGCTCGTACCAAGAGACCCAGTACTTC
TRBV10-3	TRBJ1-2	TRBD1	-	CATGQGERGYTF	TGTGCCACAGGACAGGGCGAGCGCGGCTACACCTTC
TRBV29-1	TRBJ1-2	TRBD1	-	CSVEAGPTGGEDYGYTF	TGCAGCGTTGAAGCCGGCCCGACAGGGGGCGAAGACTATGGCTACACCTTC
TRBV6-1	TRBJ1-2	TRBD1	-	CASSEVHGQEANYGYTF	TGTGCCAGCAGTGAGGTGCATGGACAGGAAGCTAACTATGGCTACACCTTC
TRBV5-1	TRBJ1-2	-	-	CASRPRGGPSYGYTF	TGCGCCAGCAGACCCCGGGGGGGGCCGAGCTATGGCTACACCTTC
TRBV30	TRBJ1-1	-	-	CAWGQSNTEAFF	TGTGCCTGGGGGCAGTCTAACACTGAAGCTTTCTTT
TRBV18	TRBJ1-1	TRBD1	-	CASSPMQGDTEAFF	TGTGCCAGCTCACCAATGCAGGGGGACACTGAAGCTTTCTTT
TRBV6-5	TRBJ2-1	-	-	CASSNPPGYNEQFF	TGTGCCAGCAGTAACCCGCCGGGTTACAATGAGCAGTTCTTC
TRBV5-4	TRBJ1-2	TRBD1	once	CASSSGDRGYTF	TGTGCCAGCAGCTCCGGGGACAGGGGCTACACCTTC
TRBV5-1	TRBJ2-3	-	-	CASSLKGTDTQYF	TGCGCCAGCAGCTTAAAGGGGACAGATACGCAGTATTTT
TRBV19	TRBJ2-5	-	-	CASGEVVRETQYF	TGTGCCAGCGGGGAGGTAGTCCGGGAGACCCAGTACTTC
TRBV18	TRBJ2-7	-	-	CASSPQGAREQYF	TGTGCCAGCTCACCACAAGGGGCTCGAGAGCAGTACTTC
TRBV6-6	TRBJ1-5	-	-	CASSLPGNNQPQHF	TGTGCCAGCAGCTTACCAGGGAACAATCAGCCCCAGCATTTT
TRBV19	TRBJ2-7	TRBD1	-	CASSKTDRGYDEQYF	TGTGCCAGTAGTAAAACGGACAGGGGGTACGACGAGCAGTACTTC
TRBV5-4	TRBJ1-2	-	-	CASSSERGGANYGYTF	TGTGCCAGCAGCTCTGAGCGTGGGGGGGCAAACTATGGCTACACCTTC
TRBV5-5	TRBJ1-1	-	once	CASSPGGLGHTEAFF	TGTGCCAGCAGCCCGGGGGGACTCGGACACACTGAAGCTTTCTTT
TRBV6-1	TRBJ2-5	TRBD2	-	CASSDSLAGKETQYF	TGTGCCAGCAGTGATTCCCTAGCGGGGAAAGAGACCCAGTACTTC
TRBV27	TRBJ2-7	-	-	CASSSGDFLSYEQYF	TGTGCCAGCAGTTCCGGGGACTTCCTCTCCTACGAGCAGTACTTC
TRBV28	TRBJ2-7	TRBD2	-	CASILGAGAIYEQYF	TGTGCCAGCATCCTCGGGGCGGGAGCTATCTACGAGCAGTACTTC
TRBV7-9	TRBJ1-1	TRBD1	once	CASSWRALGQLGLGGAFF	TGTGCCAGCAGCTGGAGGGCTTTGGGACAGCTCGGTTTAGGGGGAGCTTTCTTT
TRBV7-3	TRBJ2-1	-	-	CASSQYRDGHLNEQFF	TGTGCCAGCAGCCAATACAGGGATGGGCATCTCAATGAGCAGTTCTTC
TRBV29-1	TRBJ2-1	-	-	CSVALSSYNEQFF	TGCAGCGTTGCTCTGAGCTCCTACAATGAGCAGTTCTTC
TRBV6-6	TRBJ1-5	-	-	CASSPRGGNSNQPQHF	TGTGCCAGCAGCCCCAGGGGCGGCAATAGCAATCAGCCCCAGCATTTT
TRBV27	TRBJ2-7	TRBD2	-	CASSWGLAGAGYEQYF	TGTGCCAGCAGTTGGGGACTAGCGGGAGCCGGGTACGAGCAGTACTTC